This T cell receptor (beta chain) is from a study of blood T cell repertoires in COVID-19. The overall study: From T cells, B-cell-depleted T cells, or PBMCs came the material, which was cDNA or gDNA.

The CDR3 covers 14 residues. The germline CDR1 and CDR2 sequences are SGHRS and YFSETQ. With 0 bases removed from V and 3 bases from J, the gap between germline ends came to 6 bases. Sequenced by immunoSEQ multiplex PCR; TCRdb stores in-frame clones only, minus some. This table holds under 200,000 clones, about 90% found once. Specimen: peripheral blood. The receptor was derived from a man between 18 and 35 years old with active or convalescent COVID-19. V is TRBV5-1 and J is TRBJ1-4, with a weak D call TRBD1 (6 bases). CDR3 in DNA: TGCGCCAGCAGCTTGGGGACAGCTAATGAAAAACTGTTTTTT. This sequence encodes CASSLGTANEKLFF.